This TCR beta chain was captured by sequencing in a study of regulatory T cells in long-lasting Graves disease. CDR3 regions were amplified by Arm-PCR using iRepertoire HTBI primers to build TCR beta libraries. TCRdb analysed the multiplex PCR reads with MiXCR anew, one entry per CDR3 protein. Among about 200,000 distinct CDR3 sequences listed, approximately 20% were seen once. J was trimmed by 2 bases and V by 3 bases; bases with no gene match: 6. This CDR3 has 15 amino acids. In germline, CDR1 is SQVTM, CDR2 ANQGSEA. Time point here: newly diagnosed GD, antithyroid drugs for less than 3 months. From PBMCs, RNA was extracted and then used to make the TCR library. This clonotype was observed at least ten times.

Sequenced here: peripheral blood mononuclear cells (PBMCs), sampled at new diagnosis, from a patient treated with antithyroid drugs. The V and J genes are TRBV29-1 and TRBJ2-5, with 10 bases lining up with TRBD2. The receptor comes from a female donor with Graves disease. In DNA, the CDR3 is TGCAGCGTTGATCTAGCGGGAGAGCCTCAAGAGACCCAGTACTTC. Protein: CSVDLAGEPQETQYF.